This T cell receptor (beta chain) appears in the sequencing data of a study of blood T cell repertoires in COVID-19. Study-level background: Italy, Spain and the United States were the sources of the convalescent and acute COVID-19 samples. Nucleic acid was either cDNA or gDNA, and it came from T cells, B-cell-depleted T cells, or PBMCs.

CDR3 length equals 14 residues. With V trimmed by 8 bases and J by 6 bases, 6 bases remained unmatched. Germline V lookup: CDR1 LNHDA, CDR2 SQIVND (reference sequence). Per the original methods: Reference gene primer amplification gave estimated nucleated cell counts. Sequencing used immunoSEQ multiplex PCR; TCRdb keeps in-frame clones, though not all of them. D and trimming come from the DNA, and the V and J calls and clone size come from that table. Altogether about 310,000 clones are present, roughly 90% being singletons, with the ten largest covering approximately 2%. V usage is TRBV19 and J usage is TRBJ2-1; 11 bases line up with TRBD2. Source material: peripheral blood. The origin of this receptor is a man between 18 and 35 years old with active or convalescent COVID-19. The CDR3 coding sequence is TGTGCCAGTTCCCGACTAGCGGGGACCAATGAGCAGTTCTTC. Its translation is CASSRLAGTNEQFF.